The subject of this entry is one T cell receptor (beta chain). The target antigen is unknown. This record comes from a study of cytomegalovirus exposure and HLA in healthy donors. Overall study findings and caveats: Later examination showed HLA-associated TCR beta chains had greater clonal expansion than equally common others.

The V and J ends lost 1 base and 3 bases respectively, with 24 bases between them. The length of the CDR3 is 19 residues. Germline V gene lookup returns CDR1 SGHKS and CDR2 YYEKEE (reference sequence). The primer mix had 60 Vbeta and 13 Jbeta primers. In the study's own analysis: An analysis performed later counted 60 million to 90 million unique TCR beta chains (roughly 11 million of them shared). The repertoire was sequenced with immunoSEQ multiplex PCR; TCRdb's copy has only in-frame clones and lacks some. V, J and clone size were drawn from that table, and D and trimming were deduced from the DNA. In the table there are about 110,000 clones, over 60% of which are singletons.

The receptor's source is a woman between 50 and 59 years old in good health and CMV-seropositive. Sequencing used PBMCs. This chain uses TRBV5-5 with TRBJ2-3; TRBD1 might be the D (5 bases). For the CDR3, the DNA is TGTGCCAGCAGCTTGAGGATTCAGGGCCTGATGGGTACGACAGATACGCAGTATTTT. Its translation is CASSLRIQGLMGTTDTQYF.